This T cell receptor (beta chain) was profiled in a study of siplizumab effects on memory and regulatory T cells. Trimming removed 4 bases from V and 7 bases from J, with 10 bases in between. The CDR3 loop spans 12 amino acids. Germline V gene lookup returns CDR1 MNHNS and CDR2 SASEGT. Profiling relied on immunoSEQ multiplex PCR, and the TCRdb table lists in-frame clones only, not all of them. The sample includes 85,000 or so clones, 85% to 95% of them seen just once. In regard to this clone: Its specificity is unknown.

Findings and caveats of the study: The mapping of alloreactive clones to unstimulated subsets covered only a minor fraction of them. Naive T cell populations appeared to exhibit greater diversity than memory cells and appeared to be major alloresponse contributors. In siplizumab conditions, mappable alloreactive CD4+ clones averaged about 69% Treg-derived, against 25% to 30% in controls.

The V call is TRBV6-1, the J call TRBJ1-1; D remains ambiguous. What was sequenced was CD8+ T cells sorted from blood. The sequence was obtained from a human donor in good health. The CDR3 DNA reads TGTGCCAGCAGTGTACTCAAGCTTGAAGCTTTCTTT. Translation: CASSVLKLEAFF.